This passage covers 14 T cell receptor beta chains from one sample sequenced in a study of blood T cell repertoires in COVID-19. The assay was immunoSEQ multiplex PCR, and TCRdb's table has in-frame clones only and misses some. Among 300,000 to 400,000 clones listed, 80% to 90% were seen once. The specimen sequenced was PBMCs or T cells enriched from blood (not recorded which). The receptors derive from a woman in her 40s with acute COVID-19.

V is TRBV5-1 and J is TRBJ1-6; D gene uncertain. Trimming left V 0 bases short and J 3 bases short, with 10 bases between. The CDR3 has 16 amino acids. Germline CDR1 is SGHRS and CDR2 is YFSETQ. The CDR3, as DNA: TGCGCCAGCAGCTTGGCCGGAGGCCGCTATAATTCACCCCTCCACTTT. It translates to CASSLAGGRYNSPLHF.

This chain connects TRBV3-1 (or the pseudogene TRBV3-2) to TRBJ2-7; D is perhaps TRBD1 (6 bases). Looked up from germline, CDR1 is LGHDT and CDR2 is YNNKEL (reference sequence). V was clipped by 1 base and J by 4 bases, with 14 bases between them. The CDR3 loop spans 15 amino acids. The CDR3 is CASSQGLGTTYEQYF. The CDR3 nucleotides are TGTGCCAGCAGCCAAGGGCTCGGGACAACATACGAGCAGTACTTC.

The count of this clone is one. This chain connects TRBV4-2 to TRBJ1-2; D not resolved. Germline loops: CDR1 LGHNA, CDR2 YNFKEQ. V was shortened by 4 bases and J by 4 bases, with 16 bases between the two germline ends. This CDR3 contains 15 residues. CDR3 sequence: CASSLEGQQPYGYTF. CDR3 DNA sequence: TGTGCCAGCAGCCTTGAGGGCCAGCAACCCTATGGCTACACCTTC.

The rearrangement links TRBV6-4 to TRBJ2-3; 10 bases are a match to TRBD1. V shed 7 bases and J 3 bases; nucleotides not matched to a gene: 7. The CDR3 covers 15 residues. The germline CDR1 and CDR2 sequences are MRHNA and SNTAGT. The CDR3 DNA reads TGTGCCAGCACCGCGACAGGGGGCGGGACAGATACGCAGTATTTT. It is translated as CASTATGGGTDTQYF.

The chain joins TRBV15 to TRBJ2-3; D is possibly TRBD1 (6 bases). Germline V gene lookup returns CDR1 LNHNV and CDR2 YYDKDF (reference sequence). Trimming took 5 bases from V and 3 from J, leaving 15 bases between them. The CDR3 totals 15 residues. Here the CDR3 reads CATSDNRVRTDTQYF. The CDR3 DNA reads as TGTGCCACCAGCGATAACAGGGTCAGGACAGATACGCAGTATTTT.

This chain connects TRBV14 to TRBJ1-1; D is perhaps TRBD1 (6 bases). Trimming removed 2 bases from V and 5 bases from J, with 12 bases in between. Germline loops: CDR1 SGHDN, CDR2 FVKESK. The CDR3 sequence is 14 residues long. The CDR3 DNA sequence: TGTGCCAGCAGCCAATACAGGGTTAATACTGAAGCTTTCTTT. Encoded protein: CASSQYRVNTEAFF.

V gene TRBV19 combines with J gene TRBJ2-3; TRBD2 matches 10 bases. The V gene's germline CDR1 is LNHDA and CDR2 SQIVND (reference sequence). The CDR3 runs 18 residues. Losses at the gene ends were 4 bases for V and 0 bases for J; bases not matched to a gene: 10. The CDR3 sequence: CASSRTGTSASSTDTQYF. As DNA, the CDR3 is TGTGCCAGTAGTAGGACCGGGACTAGCGCTTCGAGCACAGATACGCAGTATTTT.

This clone was observed once. J is TRBJ1-5 and V is TRBV28; 12 bases agree with TRBD1. The length of the CDR3 is 15 residues. J gave up 3 bases and V 6 bases, and 3 bases lay outside the gene matches. Germline V gene data show CDR1 as MDHEN and CDR2 as SYDVKM. In DNA form, the CDR3 reads TGTGCCAGCAGGGGGACAGGGGGCTACAATCAGCCCCAGCATTTT. Its translation is CASRGTGGYNQPQHF.

This clone was detected only a few times. This CDR3 is also generated by other DNA sequences in the sample. The genes are TRBV4-2 and TRBJ1-6; no reliable D call. Trimming shortened V by 3 bases and J by 7 bases, and 10 bases separated the two germline ends. Germline-derived CDR1 and CDR2 are LGHNA and YNFKEQ. The CDR3 covers 14 residues. CDR3 in DNA: TGTGCCAGCAGCCAGGACGGAGGGAATTCACCCCTCCACTTT. Amino acid sequence: CASSQDGGNSPLHF.

The chain carries TRBV5-6 and TRBJ1-1; no reliable D call. CDR1 is SGHDT and CDR2 is YYEEEE in the germline V gene. Trimming stripped 1 base from V and 4 bases from J, with 14 bases between. The CDR3 has 15 amino acids. Here the CDR3 reads CASSLNRDTGTEAFF. The CDR3 nucleotides are TGTGCCAGCAGCTTGAACCGGGATACGGGCACTGAAGCTTTCTTT.

This clone was seen a single time. J is TRBJ1-5 and V is TRBV6-2 or TRBV6-3; 10 positions agree with TRBD1. Trimming cost V 3 bases and J 0 bases; bases outside gene matches: 2. Germline CDR1 and CDR2: MNHEY and SVGEGT. This CDR3 has 16 residues. CDR3 bases: TGTGCCAGCAGTTATTGGACAGGGGGTAGCAATCAGCCCCAGCATTTT. Residues: CASSYWTGGSNQPQHF.

The CDR3 spells CASSLIPDISYNEQFF. DNA of the CDR3: TGTGCCAGCAGCCTCATCCCAGATATCTCCTACAATGAGCAGTTCTTC. This chain connects TRBV11-1 to TRBJ2-1; no clear D gene. Trimming pared 5 bases from V and 0 bases from J, leaving 14 bases between. CDR1 and CDR2 (germline): SGHAT, FQDESV (reference sequence). The CDR3 totals 16 residues. The whole variable domain, remainder taken from reference TRBV11-1 and TRBJ2-1, is EAEVAQSPRYKITEKSQAVAFWCDPISGHATLYWYRQILGQGPELLVQFQDESVVDDSQLPKDRFSAERLKGVDSTLKIQPAELGDSAMYLCASSLIPDISYNEQFFGPGTRLTVL.

This clone was detected only once. V is TRBV6-5 and J is TRBJ1-3; D unresolved. The germline V gene encodes CDR1 MNHEY and CDR2 SVGAGI. There are 14 residues in the CDR3. V lost 3 bases and J 3 bases, leaving 9 bases between the germline ends. The CDR3 loop reads CASSYSHIGNTIYF. CDR3 sequence (DNA): TGTGCCAGCAGTTATTCACACATTGGAAACACCATATATTTT.

This sequence joins TRBV7-3 and TRBJ1-2, with D perhaps matching TRBD1 (6 bases). The germline V gene encodes CDR1 SGHTA and CDR2 FQGTGA. CDR3 size: 14 residues. Trimming took 4 bases from V and 14 from J, leaving 23 bases between them. The CDR3 loop is CASSSQAGQVSKTF. The DNA of the CDR3 is TGTGCCAGCAGCTCTCAAGCGGGACAAGTCAGCAAGACCTTC.